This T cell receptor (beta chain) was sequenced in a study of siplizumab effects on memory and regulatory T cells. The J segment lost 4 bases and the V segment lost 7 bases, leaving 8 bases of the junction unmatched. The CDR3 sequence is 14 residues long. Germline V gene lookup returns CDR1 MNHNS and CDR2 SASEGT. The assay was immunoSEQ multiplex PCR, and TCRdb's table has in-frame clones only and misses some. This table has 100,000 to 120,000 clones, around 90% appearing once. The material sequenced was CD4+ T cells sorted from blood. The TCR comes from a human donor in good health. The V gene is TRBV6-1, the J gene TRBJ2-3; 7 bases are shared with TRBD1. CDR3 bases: TGTGCCAGCAATCGACAGGGCCTCCCAGATACGCAGTATTTT. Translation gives CASNRQGLPDTQYF.